Included here is one TCR beta chain sequence, with context. The CDR3 runs to 13 residues. Germline assignment: CDR1 KGHSH and CDR2 LQKENI. V lost 2 bases and J lost 3, with 5 bases in between. These data are taken from a study of technical replicates of blood from several donors. The method was immunoSEQ multiplex PCR; TCRdb's version includes in-frame clones alone and lacks a portion of them. Of tens of thousands of clones in the sample, around 93% were seen once. Material: T cells isolated from PBMCs. The sequence was collected from a human donor in good health. This rearrangement joins TRBV18 to TRBJ2-1, with a possible D match to TRBD1 (5 bases). The CDR3 reads CASSPDSYNEQFF. CDR3 DNA sequence: TGTGCCAGCTCACCAGACAGCTACAATGAGCAGTTCTTC.